The present TCR beta chain was sequenced within a study of cytomegalovirus exposure and HLA in healthy donors. Study findings and constraints: DRB1 showed the most TCR associations and HLA-C the fewest in a later analysis, as rates varied by HLA locus. Among CMV-associated TCR beta chains, most appeared HLA-restricted in a later analysis. A missense DCLRE1C variant was associated with V- and J-gene trimming of TCR beta chains in a later analysis, and an independent cohort replicated the association.

Germline V gives CDR1 LGHNA, CDR2 YSLEER. The V end lost 0 bases, the J end lost 4 bases, and 13 bases lay between the germline ends. CDR3 size: 15 residues. This clone has only a few counts. As yet, its antigen is unknown. 60 Vbeta and 13 Jbeta primers were used in PCR. This table comes from immunoSEQ multiplex PCR, and its TCRdb copy is limited to in-frame clones, with some not included. The table has 180,000 or so clones, about four fifths seen once. The origin of this receptor is a woman aged 25 to 39 in good health and CMV-seronegative. Sequenced sample: PBMCs. This chain links TRBV4-3 with TRBJ2-7, with D unclear. CDR3 sequence (DNA): TGCGCCAGCAGCCAAGATCGGCTGGGCCTTTACGAGCAGTACTTC. The encoded protein is CASSQDRLGLYEQYF.